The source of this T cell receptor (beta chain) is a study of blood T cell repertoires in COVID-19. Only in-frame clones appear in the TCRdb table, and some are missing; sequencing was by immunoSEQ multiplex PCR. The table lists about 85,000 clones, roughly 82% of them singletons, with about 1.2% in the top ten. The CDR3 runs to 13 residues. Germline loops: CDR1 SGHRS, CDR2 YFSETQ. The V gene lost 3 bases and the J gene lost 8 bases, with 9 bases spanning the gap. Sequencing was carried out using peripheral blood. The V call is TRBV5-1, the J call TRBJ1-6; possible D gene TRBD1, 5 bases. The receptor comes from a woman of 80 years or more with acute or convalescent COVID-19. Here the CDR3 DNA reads TGCGCCAGCAGCTGGGAACAGGATTCACCCCTCCACTTT. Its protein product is CASSWEQDSPLHF.